The clone carrying this T cell receptor beta chain was counted between two and nine times. Its antigen is undetermined. These data belong to a study of post-analysis software for immune sequencing data. In the study overall: Included among the disease courses, which were recorded for the cohort, were relapsing-remitting, secondary progressive and progressive-relapsing multiple sclerosis. General study findings and limits: Same-batch preparations were strongly co-clustered by F measure. TRBV5-6, TRBV5-1 and TRBV20-1 were among several TRBV segments more frequent in patients than controls. Significantly lower normalized Chao1 diversity was found in patients with multiple sclerosis relative to controls.

Unique molecular identifiers featured in each of the TCR beta cDNA libraries. T cells numbering 1 to 10 million yielded 450,000 to 600,000 cDNA molecules. TCRdb redid the calling of the PCR reads with MiXCR, one entry per CDR3 protein. The repertoire includes about 570,000 distinct CDR3 sequences, approximately 31% of them detected once, and roughly 6% sits in the top ten. The CDR3 is made up of 13 amino acids. In germline, CDR1 is DFQATT, CDR2 SNEGSKA (reference sequence). Trimming shortened V by 6 bases and J by 0 bases, and 10 bases separated the two germline ends. This chain connects TRBV20-1 to TRBJ2-3; no firm D call. Sequenced: blood. This TCR derives from a girl between 2 and 17 years old with multiple sclerosis. The CDR3 DNA is TGCAGTGCCACCTCCGGTAGCACAGATACGCAGTATTTT. Its translation: CSATSGSTDTQYF.